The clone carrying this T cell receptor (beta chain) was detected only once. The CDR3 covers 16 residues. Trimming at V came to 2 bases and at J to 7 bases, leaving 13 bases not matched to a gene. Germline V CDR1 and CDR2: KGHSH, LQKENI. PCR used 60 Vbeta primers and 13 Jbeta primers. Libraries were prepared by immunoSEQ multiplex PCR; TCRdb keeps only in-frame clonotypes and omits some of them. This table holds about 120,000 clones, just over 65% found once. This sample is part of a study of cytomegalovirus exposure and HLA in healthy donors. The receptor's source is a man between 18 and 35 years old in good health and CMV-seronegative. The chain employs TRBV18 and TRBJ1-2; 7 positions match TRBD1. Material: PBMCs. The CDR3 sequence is CASSPTPQGVSSGYTF. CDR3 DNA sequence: TGTGCCAGCTCACCAACCCCCCAGGGGGTAAGCTCTGGCTACACCTTC.